This T cell receptor (beta chain) was recorded in a study of blood T cells in healthy people across ages. Whole-study results and caveats: Fewer expanded clones and more diversity marked long-lived versus aged donors. Roughly linear age-related decline in beta diversity appeared, significant by age 40.

This CDR3 comprises 13 residues. Trimming removed 4 bases from V and 8 bases from J, with 12 bases in between. Germline V gene lookup returns CDR1 SQVTM and CDR2 ANQGSEA. With a J-beta primer mix and a sample-barcoded 5' primer, a second PCR ran roughly 7 to 11 cycles. Every molecule of cDNA carried a tag from a template-switch adaptor with 12 random nucleotides. TCRdb processed the 5' RACE reads anew with MiXCR; each CDR3 protein has one entry. Of some 1.5 million distinct CDR3 sequences in the sample, 28% were seen once. This clonotype appeared a few times. The antigen remains unidentified. This sequence joins TRBV29-1 and TRBJ1-6, with D unresolved. The sequenced sample was blood. This sequence originates from a woman aged 25-40 years in good health. CDR3 in amino acids: CSVGAKPDSPLHF. The CDR3 nucleotides are TGCAGCGTTGGAGCAAAACCAGATTCACCCCTCCACTTT.